This T cell receptor (beta chain) derives from a study of cytomegalovirus exposure and HLA in healthy donors. With 60 Vbeta and 13 Jbeta primers, the PCR was carried out. The assay was immunoSEQ multiplex PCR, and TCRdb's table has in-frame clones only and misses some. In the table there are approximately 180,000 clones, 84% of which are singletons. Deletions cut 6 bases from V and 1 base from J, with 15 bases between. Germline V gene sequence: CDR1 MNHNY, CDR2 SVGAGI (reference sequence). The CDR3 loop spans 15 amino acids. General study points: As was reported, the HLA-A and HLA-B alleles of most subjects were accurately predicted from TCR beta sequences. Through in vitro validation, a few CMV-associated chains were shown to be specific for CMV antigens. Being indistinguishable, some V segments were excluded, TRBV6-2 and TRBV6-3 among them.

In regard to this clone: What it binds is not known.

Source material: PBMCs. The source of this sequence is a man between 18 and 35 years old in good health and CMV-seronegative. The chain combines TRBV6-6 with TRBJ1-1, with D perhaps TRBD1 (5 bases). This CDR3 is CASRGLDGGNTEAFF. In nucleotides, the CDR3 is TGTGCCAGCAGAGGCTTGGACGGGGGGAACACTGAAGCTTTCTTT.